The present T cell receptor beta chain was sequenced within a study of response to subunit inactivated influenza vaccine. CDR3 length: 15 amino acids. Germline CDR1 reads SGHRS; CDR2 reads YFSETQ. The V segment lost 5 bases and the J segment 3 bases; nucleotides outside the gene matches: 4. TCRdb re-derived calls from the RT-PCR reads in MiXCR, one entry per CDR3 protein. The sample shows 650,000 to 800,000 distinct CDR3 sequences, less than 20% of them seen only once. The chain couples TRBV5-1 to TRBJ2-5; TRBD2 matches 13 bases. This receptor was obtained from a man between 45 and 60 years old who received an inactivated influenza vaccine. The sample in question was PBMCs from blood, obtained more than 4 days after vaccination. The chain's CDR3 is CASRPGTSGEETQYF. The DNA for the CDR3 is TGCGCCAGCAGACCCGGGACTAGCGGGGAAGAGACCCAGTACTTC.